The subject of this entry is one T cell receptor beta chain. The CDR3 contains 15 residues. The V gene lost 3 bases and the J gene lost 2 bases, with 12 bases spanning the gap. In germline, CDR1 is KGHSH, CDR2 LQKENI. This sample is drawn from a study of T cell responses to AZD1222 COVID-19 vaccine. The repertoire was sequenced with immunoSEQ multiplex PCR; TCRdb's copy has only in-frame clones and lacks some. The sample holds around 150,000 clones, approximately 92% seen once. The rearrangement joins TRBV18 to TRBJ2-3; the D gene could be TRBD1 or TRBD2 (5 bases each). The specimen comprised peripheral blood, sampled 28 days after the second AZD1222 dose. This clonotype originated in an adult who received the AZD1222 COVID-19 vaccine. The CDR3 region is CASSPQGPFTDTQYF. CDR3 DNA sequence: TGTGCCAGCTCACCTCAGGGACCTTTCACAGATACGCAGTATTTT.